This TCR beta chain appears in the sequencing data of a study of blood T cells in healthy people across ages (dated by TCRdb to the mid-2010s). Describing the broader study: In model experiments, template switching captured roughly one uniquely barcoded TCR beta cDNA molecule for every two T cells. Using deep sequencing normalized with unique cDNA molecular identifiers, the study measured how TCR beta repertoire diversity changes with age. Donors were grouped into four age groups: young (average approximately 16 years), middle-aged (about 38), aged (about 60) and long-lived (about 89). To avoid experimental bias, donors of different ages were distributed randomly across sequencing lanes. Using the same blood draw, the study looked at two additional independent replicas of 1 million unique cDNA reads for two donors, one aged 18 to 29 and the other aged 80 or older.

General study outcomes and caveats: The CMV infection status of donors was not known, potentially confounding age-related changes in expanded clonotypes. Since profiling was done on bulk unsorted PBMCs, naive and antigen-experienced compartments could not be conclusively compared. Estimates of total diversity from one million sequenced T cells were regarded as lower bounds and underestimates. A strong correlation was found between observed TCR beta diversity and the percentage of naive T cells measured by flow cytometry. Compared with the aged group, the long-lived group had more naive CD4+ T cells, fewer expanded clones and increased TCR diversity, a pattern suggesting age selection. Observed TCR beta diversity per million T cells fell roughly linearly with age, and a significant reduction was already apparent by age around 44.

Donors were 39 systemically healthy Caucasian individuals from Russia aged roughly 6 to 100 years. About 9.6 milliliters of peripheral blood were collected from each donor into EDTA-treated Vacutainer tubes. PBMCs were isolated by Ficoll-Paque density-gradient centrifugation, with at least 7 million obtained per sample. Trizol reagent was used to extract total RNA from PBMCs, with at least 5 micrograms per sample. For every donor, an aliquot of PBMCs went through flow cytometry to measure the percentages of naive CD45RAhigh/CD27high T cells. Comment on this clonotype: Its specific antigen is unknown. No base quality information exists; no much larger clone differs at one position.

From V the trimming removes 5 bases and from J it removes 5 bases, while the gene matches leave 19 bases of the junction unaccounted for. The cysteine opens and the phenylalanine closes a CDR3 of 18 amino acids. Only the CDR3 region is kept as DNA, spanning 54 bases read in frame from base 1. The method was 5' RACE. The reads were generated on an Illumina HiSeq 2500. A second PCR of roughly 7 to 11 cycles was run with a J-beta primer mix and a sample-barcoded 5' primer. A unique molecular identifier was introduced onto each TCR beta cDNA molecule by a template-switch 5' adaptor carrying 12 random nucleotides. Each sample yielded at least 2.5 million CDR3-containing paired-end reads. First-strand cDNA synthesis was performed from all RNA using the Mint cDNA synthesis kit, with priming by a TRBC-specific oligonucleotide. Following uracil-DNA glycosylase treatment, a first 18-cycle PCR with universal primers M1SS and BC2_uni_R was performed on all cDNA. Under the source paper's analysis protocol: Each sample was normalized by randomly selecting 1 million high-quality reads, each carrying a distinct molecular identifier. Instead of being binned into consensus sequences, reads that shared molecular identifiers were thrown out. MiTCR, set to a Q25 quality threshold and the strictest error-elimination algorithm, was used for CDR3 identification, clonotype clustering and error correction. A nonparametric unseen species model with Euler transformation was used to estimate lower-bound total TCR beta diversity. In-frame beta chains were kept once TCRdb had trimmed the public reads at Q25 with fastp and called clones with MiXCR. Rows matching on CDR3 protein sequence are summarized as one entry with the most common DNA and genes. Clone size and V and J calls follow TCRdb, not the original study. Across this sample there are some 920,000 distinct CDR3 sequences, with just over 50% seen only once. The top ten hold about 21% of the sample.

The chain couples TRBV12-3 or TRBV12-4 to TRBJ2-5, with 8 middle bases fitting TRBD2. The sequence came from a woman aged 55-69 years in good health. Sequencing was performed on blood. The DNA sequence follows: TGTGCCAGCAGTCCGGGGATAGCGGGACCCGGGTTTATCGAGACCCAGTACTTC. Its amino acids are CASSPGIAGPGFIETQYF.